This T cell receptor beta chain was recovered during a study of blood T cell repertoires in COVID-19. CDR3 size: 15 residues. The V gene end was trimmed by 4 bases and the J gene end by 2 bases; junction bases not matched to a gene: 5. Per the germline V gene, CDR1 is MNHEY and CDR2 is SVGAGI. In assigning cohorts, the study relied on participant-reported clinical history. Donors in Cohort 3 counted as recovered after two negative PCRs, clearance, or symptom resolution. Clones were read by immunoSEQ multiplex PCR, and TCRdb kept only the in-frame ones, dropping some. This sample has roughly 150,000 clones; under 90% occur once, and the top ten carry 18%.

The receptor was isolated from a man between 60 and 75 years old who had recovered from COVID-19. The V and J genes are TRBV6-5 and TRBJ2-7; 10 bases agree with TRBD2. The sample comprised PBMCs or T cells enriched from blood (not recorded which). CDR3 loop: CASSSLAGAAYEQYF. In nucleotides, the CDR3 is TGTGCCAGCAGTTCCCTAGCGGGGGCAGCCTACGAGCAGTACTTC.